This T cell receptor beta chain was sequenced for a study of T cells in Graves' hyperthyroidism and ophthalmopathy. To note about this clonotype: Its antigen is as yet unknown. This may be a read error, as it is one base from a much larger clone.

CDR3 size: 14 residues. Trimming left V 1 base short and J 3 bases short, with 10 bases between. Germline V CDR1 and CDR2: LGHDT, YNNKEL (reference sequence). What was amplified from RNA transcripts were TCR beta CDR3 regions. HTBI primers were used for first-round RT-PCR of the TCR CDR3. Each CDR3 protein gets one entry after TCRdb re-called the multiplex PCR reads with MiXCR. The sample lists 130,000 to 150,000 distinct CDR3 sequences, 22% occurring once. Newly diagnosed hyperthyroidism patients aged 18 to 65 years had disease lasting under 2 months. Study results and limitations: Blood held most thyroid clonotypes expanded above 0.001 frequency.

The sequence came from a woman in her forties or fifties with Graves' hyperthyroidism that later progressed to Graves' ophthalmopathy. Sequencing was carried out using blood. The rearrangement joins TRBV3-1 to TRBJ2-7, with D possibly TRBD2 on 5 matching bases. CDR3 sequence (DNA): TGTGCCAGCAGCCAAGGGGTAGCGATCTACGAGCAGTACTTC. Encoded protein: CASSQGVAIYEQYF.